Given below is one T cell receptor beta chain in context. The antigen remains unidentified. This sample stems from a study of response to subunit inactivated influenza vaccine. Points from the study as a whole: Researchers suggested that each seasonal influenza vaccination recruits few new T cells.

In TCRdb, the RT-PCR reads were re-called with MiXCR into one record per CDR3 protein. The sample gives 650,000 to 800,000 distinct CDR3 sequences, approximately 15% of which show up once; roughly 6.4% is in the top ten. The CDR3 is made up of 12 amino acids. V dropped 5 bases and J dropped 11 bases, with 14 bases sitting between them. From germline, CDR1 is MNHEY and CDR2 SMNVEV (reference sequence). This chain joins TRBV27 and TRBJ2-3; D not certain. The clonotype comes from a man in his fifties or sixties who received an inactivated influenza vaccine. The sequences come from PBMCs from blood, collected approximately 15 days before vaccination. CDR3 protein: CASSRLPFLQYF. CDR3 in DNA: TGTGCCAGCAGTCGTTTACCTTTCCTGCAGTATTTT.